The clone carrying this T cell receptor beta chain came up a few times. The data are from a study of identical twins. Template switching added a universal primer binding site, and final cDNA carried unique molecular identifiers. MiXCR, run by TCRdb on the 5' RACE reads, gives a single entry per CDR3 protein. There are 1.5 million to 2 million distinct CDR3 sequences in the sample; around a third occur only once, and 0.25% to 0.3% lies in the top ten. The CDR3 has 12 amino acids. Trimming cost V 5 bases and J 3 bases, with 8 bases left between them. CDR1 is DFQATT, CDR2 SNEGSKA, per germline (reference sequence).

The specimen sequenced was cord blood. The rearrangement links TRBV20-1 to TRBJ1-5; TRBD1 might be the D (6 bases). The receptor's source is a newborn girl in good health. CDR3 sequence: CSARTDNQPQHF. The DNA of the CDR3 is TGCAGTGCTCGGACAGACAATCAGCCCCAGCATTTT.